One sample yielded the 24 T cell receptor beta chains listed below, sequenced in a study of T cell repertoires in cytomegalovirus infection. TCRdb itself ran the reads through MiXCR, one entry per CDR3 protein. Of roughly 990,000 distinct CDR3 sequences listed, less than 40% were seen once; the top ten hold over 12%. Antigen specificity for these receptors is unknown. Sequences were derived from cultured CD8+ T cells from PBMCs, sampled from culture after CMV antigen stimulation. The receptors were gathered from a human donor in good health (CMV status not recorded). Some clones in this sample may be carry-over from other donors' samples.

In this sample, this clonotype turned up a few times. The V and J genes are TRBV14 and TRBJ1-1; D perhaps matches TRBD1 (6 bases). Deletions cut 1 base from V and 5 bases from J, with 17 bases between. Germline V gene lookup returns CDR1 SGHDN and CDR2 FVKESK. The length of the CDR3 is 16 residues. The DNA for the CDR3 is TGTGCCAGCAGCCAAGCCCCTCGGGGGGCGAGGACTGAAGCTTTCTTT. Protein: CASSQAPRGARTEAFF.

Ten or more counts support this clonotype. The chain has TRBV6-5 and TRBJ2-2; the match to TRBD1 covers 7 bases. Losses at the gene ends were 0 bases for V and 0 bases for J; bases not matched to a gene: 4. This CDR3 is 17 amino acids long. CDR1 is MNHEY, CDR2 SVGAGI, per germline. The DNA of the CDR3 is TGTGCCAGCAGTTACTCGAATAGGGGGCCGAACACCGGGGAGCTGTTTTTT. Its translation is CASSYSNRGPNTGELFF.

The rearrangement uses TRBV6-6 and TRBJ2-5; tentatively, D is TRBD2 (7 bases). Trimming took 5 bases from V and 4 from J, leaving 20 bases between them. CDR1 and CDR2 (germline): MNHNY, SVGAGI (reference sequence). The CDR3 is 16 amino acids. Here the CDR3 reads CASSLPGGAVAETQYF. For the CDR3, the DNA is TGTGCCAGCAGTCTCCCGGGGGGCGCCGTGGCAGAGACCCAGTACTTC.

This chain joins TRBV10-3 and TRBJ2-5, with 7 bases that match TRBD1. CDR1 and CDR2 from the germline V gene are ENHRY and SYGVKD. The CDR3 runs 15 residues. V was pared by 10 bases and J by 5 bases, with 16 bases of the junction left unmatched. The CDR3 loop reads CATRPTGQVAETQYF. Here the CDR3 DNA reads TGTGCCACCCGACCGACCGGACAGGTCGCCGAGACCCAGTACTTC.

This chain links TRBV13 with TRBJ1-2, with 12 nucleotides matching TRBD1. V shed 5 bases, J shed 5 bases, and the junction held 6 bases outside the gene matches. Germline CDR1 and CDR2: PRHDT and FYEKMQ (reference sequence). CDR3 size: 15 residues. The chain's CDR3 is CASSPGTGGWYGYTF. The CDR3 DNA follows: TGTGCCAGCAGCCCAGGGACAGGGGGCTGGTATGGCTACACCTTC.

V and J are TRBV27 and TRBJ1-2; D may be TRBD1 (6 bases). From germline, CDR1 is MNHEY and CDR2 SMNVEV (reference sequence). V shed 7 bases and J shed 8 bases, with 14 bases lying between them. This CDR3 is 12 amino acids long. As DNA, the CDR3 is TGTGCCAGCAAAGTGCCAGGGGAAGGCTACACCTTC. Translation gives CASKVPGEGYTF.

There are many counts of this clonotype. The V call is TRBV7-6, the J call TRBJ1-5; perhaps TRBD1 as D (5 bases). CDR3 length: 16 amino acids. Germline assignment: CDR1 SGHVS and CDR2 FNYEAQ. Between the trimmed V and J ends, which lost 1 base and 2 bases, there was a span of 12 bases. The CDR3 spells CASSLGAGLRNQPQHF. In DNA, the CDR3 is TGTGCCAGCAGCTTAGGGGCAGGGCTACGCAATCAGCCCCAGCATTTT. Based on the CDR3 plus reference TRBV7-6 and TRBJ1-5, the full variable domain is GAGVSQSPRYKVTKRGQDVALRCDPISGHVSLYWYRQALGQGPEFLTYFNYEAQQDKSGLPNDRFSAERPEGSISTLTIQRTEQRDSAMYRCASSLGAGLRNQPQHFGDGTRLSIL.

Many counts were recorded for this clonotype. Here the CDR3 DNA reads TGTGCCAGCAGCTTAGGGGGAATTAATGAAAAACTGTTTTTT. This translates into CASSLGGINEKLFF. V usage is TRBV7-2 and J usage is TRBJ1-4; D is ambiguous. The CDR3 is 14 residues long. Trimming left V 1 base short and J 4 bases short, with 7 bases between. The germline V gene encodes CDR1 SGHTA and CDR2 FQGNSA. The full variable domain, its missing parts supplied by reference TRBV7-2 and TRBJ1-4, is GAGVSQSPSNKVTEKGKDVELRCDPISGHTALYWYRQSLGQGLEFLIYFQGNSAPDKSGLPSDRFSAERTGGSVSTLTIQRTQQEDSAVYLCASSLGGINEKLFFGSGTQLSVL.

CDR3 sequence (DNA): TGTGCCAGTACCTTCCGATCGCCCCAGCATTTT. This gives the protein CASTFRSPQHF. The J gene is TRBJ1-5, the V gene TRBV19; D remains unclear. The length of the CDR3 is 11 residues. The germline CDR1 and CDR2 sequences are LNHDA and SQIVND (reference sequence). Trimming left V 7 bases short and J 9 bases short, with 10 bases between.

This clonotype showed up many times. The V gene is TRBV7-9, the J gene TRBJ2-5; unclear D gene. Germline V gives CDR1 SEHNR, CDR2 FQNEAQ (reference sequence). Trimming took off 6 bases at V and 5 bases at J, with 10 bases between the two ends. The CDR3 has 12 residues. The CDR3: CASSYPRETQYF. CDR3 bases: TGTGCCAGCAGTTATCCCCGGGAGACCCAGTACTTC.

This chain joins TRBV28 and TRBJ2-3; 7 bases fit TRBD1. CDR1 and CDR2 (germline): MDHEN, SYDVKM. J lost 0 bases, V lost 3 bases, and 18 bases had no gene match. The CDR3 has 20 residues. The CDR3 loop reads CASSFVSGQVESFSTDTQYF. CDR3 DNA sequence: TGTGCCAGCAGTTTTGTTTCCGGACAGGTGGAGAGCTTTAGCACAGATACGCAGTATTTT.

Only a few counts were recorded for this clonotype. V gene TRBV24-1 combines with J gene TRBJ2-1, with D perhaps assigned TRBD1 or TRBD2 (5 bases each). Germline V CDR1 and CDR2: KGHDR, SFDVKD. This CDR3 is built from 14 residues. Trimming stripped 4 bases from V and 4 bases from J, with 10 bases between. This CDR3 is CATSDWDAYNEQFF. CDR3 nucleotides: TGTGCCACCAGTGACTGGGACGCATACAATGAGCAGTTCTTC.

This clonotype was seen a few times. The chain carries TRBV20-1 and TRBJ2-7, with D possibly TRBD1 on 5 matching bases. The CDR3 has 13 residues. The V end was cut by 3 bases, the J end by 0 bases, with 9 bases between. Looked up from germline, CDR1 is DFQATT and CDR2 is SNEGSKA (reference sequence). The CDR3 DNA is TGCAGTGCTAGGGGGCACAGCTCCTACGAGCAGTACTTC. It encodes CSARGHSSYEQYF.

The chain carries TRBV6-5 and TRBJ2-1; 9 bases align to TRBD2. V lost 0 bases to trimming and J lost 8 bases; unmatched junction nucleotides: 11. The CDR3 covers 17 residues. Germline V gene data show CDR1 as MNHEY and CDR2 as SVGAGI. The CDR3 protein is CASSYSIAGGPRDEQFF. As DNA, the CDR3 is TGTGCCAGCAGTTACTCGATTGCGGGGGGGCCTCGGGATGAGCAGTTCTTC.

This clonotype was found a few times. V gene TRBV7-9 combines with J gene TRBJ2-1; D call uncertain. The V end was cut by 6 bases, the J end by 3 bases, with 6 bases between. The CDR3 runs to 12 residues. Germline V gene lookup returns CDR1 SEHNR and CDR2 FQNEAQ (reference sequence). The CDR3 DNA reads TGTGCCAGCAGAAGGAACTACAATGAGCAGTTCTTC. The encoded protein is CASRRNYNEQFF.

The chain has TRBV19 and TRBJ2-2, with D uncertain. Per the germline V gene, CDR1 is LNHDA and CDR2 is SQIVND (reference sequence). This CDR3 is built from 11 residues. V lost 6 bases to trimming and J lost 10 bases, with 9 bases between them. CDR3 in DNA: TGTGCCAGTAGCCAACGACAGGAGCTGTTTTTT. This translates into CASSQRQELFF. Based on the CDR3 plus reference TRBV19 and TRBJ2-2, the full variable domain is DGGITQSPKYLFRKEGQNVTLSCEQNLNHDAMYWYRQDPGQGLRLIYYSQIVNDFQKGDIAEGYSVSREKKESFPLTVTSAQKNPTAFYLCASSQRQELFFGEGSRLTVL.

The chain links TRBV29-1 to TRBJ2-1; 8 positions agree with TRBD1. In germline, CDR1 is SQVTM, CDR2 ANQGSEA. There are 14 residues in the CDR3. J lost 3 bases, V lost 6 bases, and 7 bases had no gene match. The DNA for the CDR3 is TGCAGCGTCGAGGACAGGGAGTACTACAATGAGCAGTTCTTC. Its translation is CSVEDREYYNEQFF.

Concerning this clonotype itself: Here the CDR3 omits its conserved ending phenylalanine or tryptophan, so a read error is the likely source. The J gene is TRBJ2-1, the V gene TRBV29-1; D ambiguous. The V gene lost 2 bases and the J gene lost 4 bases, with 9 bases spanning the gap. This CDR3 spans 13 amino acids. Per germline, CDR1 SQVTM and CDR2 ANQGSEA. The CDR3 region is CSVELEAYNEQFS. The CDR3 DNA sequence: TGCAGCGTTGAACTTGAAGCTTACAATGAGCAGTTCTCC.

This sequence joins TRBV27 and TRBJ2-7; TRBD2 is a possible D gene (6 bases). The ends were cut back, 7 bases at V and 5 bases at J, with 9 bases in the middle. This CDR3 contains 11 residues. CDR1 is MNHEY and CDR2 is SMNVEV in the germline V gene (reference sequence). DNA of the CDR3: TGTGCCAGCATTGGAGGGAACGAGCAGTACGTC. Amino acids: CASIGGNEQYV.

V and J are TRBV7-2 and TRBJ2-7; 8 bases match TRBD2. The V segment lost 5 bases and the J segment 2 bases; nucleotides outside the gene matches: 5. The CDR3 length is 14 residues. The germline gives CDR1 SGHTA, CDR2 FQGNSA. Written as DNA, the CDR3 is TGTGCCAGCAGCCCCACAGCGGGAGCCTACGAGCAGTACGTC. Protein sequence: CASSPTAGAYEQYV.

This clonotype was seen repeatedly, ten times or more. The CDR3 DNA is TGTGCCAGCAGTTCCGTAGCGGGGGAGGGAAATGAGCAGTTCTTC. This codes for CASSSVAGEGNEQFF. V usage is TRBV7-6 and J usage is TRBJ2-1, with 9 bases identical to TRBD2. Germline lookup yields CDR1 SGHVS and CDR2 FNYEAQ. V lost 6 bases, J lost 7 bases, and 10 bases stayed unmatched. The CDR3 is made up of 15 amino acids.

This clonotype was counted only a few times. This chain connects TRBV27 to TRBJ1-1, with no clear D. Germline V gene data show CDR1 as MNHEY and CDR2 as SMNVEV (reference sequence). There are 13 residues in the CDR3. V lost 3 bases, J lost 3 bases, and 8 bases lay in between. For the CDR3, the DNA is TGTGCCAGCAGTTTCGGGATTCACACTGAAGCTTTCTTT. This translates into CASSFGIHTEAFF.

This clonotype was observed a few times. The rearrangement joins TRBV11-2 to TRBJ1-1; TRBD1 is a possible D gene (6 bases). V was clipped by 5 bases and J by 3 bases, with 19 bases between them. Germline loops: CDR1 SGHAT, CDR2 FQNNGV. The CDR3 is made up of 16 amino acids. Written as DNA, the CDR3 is TGTGCCAGCAGCCTTCTCGGACGGGGGGGCGACACTGAAGCTTTCTTT. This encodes CASSLLGRGGDTEAFF.

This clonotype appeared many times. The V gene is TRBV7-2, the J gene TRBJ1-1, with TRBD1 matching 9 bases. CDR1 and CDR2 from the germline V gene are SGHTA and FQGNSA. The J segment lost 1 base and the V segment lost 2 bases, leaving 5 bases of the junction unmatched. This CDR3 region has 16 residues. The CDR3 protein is CASSLNPGQGNTEAFF. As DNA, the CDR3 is TGTGCCAGCAGCTTAAATCCGGGACAGGGGAACACTGAAGCTTTCTTT.